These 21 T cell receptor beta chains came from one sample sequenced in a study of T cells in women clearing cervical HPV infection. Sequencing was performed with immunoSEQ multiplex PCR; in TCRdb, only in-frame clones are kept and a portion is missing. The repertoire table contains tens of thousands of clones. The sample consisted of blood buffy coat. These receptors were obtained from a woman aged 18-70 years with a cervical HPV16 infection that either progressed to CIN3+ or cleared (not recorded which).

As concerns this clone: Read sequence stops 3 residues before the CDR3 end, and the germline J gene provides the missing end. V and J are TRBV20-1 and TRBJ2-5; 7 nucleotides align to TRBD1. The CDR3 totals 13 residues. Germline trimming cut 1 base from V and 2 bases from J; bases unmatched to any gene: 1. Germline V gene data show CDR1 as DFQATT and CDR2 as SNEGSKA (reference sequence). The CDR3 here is CSARGTGQETQYF. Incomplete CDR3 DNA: TGCAGTGCTAGAGGGACAGGACAAGAGACC.

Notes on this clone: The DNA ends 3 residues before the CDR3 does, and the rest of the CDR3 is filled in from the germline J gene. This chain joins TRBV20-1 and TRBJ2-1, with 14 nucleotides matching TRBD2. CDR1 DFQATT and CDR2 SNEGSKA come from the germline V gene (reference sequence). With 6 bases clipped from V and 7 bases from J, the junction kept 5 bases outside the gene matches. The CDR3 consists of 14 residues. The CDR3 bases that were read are TGCAGTGCCCAGGGACTAGCGGGAGTAAATGAG. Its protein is CSAQGLAGVNE. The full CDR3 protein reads CSAQGLAGVNEQFF.

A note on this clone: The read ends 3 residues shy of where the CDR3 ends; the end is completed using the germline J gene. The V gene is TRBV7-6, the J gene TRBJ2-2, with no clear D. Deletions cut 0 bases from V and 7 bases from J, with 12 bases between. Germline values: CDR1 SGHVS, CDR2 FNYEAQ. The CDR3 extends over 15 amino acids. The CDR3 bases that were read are TGTGCCAGCAGCTTAGCCCGTGCGCAAGTCGGGGAG. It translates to CASSLARAQVGE. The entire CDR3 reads CASSLARAQVGELFF.

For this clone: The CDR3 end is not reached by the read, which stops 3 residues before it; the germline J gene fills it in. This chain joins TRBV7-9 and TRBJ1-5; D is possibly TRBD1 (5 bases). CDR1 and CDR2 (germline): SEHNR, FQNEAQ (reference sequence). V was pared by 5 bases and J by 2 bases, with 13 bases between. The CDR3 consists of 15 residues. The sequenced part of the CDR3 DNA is TGTGCCAGCAGCCCCCGTGGGGGGGGCAATCAGCCC. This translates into CASSPRGGGNQP. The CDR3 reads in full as CASSPRGGGNQPQHF.

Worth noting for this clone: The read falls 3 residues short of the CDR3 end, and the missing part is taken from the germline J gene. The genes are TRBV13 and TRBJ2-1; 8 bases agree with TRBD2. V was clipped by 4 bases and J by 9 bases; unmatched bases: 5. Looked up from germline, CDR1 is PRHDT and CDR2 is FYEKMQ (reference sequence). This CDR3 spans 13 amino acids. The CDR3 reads CASSSGGPSEQFF. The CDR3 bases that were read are TGTGCCAGCAGCTCGGGGGGGCCGAGTGAG.

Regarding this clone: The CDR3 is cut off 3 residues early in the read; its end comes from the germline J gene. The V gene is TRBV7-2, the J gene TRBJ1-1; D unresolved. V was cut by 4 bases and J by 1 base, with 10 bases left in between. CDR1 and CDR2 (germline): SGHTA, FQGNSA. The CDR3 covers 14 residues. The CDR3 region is CASSWQSENTEAFF. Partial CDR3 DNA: TGTGCCAGCAGCTGGCAGAGTGAGAACACTGAA. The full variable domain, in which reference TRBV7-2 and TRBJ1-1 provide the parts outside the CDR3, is GAGVSQSPSNKVTEKGKDVELRCDPISGHTALYWYRQSLGQGLEFLIYFQGNSAPDKSGLPSDRFSAERTGGSVSTLTIQRTQQEDSAVYLCASSWQSENTEAFFGQGTRLTVV.

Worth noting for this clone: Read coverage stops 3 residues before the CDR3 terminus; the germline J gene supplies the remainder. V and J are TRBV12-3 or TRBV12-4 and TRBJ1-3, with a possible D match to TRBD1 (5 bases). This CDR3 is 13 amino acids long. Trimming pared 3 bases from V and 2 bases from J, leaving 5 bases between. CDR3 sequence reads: CASSLGPGNTIYF. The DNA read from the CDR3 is TGTGCCAGCAGTTTGGGGCCTGGAAACACC.

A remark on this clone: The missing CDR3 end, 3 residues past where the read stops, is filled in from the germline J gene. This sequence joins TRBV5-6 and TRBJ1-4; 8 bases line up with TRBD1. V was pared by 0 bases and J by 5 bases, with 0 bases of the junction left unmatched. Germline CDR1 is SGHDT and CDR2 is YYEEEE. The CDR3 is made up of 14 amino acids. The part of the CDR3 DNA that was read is TGTGCCAGCAGCTTGGGGACAGGGAATGAAAAA. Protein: CASSLGTGNEK. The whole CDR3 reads CASSLGTGNEKLFF.

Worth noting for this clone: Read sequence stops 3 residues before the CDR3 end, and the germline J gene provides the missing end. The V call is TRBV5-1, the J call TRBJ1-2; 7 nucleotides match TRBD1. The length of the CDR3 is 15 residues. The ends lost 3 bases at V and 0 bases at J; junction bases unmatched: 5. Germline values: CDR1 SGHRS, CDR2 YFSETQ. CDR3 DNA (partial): TGCGCCAGCAGCTCGCGGACAGGAGCTAACTATGGC. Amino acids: CASSSRTGANYG. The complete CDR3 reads CASSSRTGANYGYTF.

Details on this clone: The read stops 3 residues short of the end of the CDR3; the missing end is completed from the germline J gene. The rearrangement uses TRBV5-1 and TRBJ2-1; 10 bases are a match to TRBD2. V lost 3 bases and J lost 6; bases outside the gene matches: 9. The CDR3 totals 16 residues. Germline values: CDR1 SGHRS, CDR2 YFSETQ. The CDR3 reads CASSSLGTSVSNEQFF. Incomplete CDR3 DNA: TGCGCCAGCAGCTCCCTAGGGACTAGCGTAAGCAATGAG.

The CDR3 protein is CASSYGASGRSGELFF. Partial CDR3 DNA: TGTGCCAGCAGTTACGGCGCTAGCGGGAGGTCGGGGGAG. This chain links TRBV6-2 or TRBV6-3 with TRBJ2-2, with 11 nucleotides matching TRBD2. With the read ending 3 residues before the CDR3 end, the germline J gene is used to fill in that end. The J segment lost 8 bases and the V segment lost 2 bases, leaving 7 bases of the junction unmatched. Germline V lookup: CDR1 MNHEY, CDR2 SVGEGT. This CDR3 has 16 residues.

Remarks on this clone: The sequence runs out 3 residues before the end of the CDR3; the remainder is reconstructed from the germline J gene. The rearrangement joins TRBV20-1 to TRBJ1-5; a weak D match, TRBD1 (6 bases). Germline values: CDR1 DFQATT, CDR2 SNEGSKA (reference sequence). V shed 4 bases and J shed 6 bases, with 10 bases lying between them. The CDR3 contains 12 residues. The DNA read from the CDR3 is TGCAGTGCTAACGGACAGTCTCAGCCC. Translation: CSANGQSQP. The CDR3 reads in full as CSANGQSQPQHF.

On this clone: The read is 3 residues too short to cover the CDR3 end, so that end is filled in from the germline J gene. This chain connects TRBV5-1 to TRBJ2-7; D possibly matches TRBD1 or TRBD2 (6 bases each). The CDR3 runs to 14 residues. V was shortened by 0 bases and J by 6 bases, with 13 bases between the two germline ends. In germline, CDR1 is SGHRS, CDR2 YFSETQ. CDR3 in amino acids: CASSLGLGGGEQYF. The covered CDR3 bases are TGCGCCAGCAGCTTGGGTCTAGGAGGGGGCGAG.

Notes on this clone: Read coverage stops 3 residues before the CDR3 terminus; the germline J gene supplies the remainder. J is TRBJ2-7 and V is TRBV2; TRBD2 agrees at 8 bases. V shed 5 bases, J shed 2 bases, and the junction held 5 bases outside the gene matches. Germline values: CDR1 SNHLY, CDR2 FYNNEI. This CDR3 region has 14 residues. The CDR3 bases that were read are TGTGCCAGCAGTCCCGGGACTAGAACCTACGAG. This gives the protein CASSPGTRTYE. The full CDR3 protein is CASSPGTRTYEQYF.

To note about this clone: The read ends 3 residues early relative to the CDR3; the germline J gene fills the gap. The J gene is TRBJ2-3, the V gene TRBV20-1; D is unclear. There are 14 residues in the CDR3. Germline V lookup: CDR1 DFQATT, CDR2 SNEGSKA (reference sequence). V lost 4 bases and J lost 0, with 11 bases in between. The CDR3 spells CSAIEIRSTDTQYF. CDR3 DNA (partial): TGCAGTGCTATCGAGATAAGGAGCACAGATACG.

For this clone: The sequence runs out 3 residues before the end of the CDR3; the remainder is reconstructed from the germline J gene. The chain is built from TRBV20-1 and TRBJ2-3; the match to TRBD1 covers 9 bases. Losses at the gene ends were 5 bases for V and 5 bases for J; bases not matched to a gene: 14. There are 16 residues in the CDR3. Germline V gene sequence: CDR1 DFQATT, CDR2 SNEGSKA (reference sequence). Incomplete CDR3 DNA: TGCAGTGCTTCAATGGGACAGGGTGGGTTCATAGATACG. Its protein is CSASMGQGGFIDT. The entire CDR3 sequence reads CSASMGQGGFIDTQYF.

Partial CDR3 DNA: TGTGCCAGCAGTTTAGGGACAGGGAATTTAGCCAAAAACATT. It encodes CASSLGTGNLAKNI. Given in full, the CDR3 is CASSLGTGNLAKNIQYF. The V gene is TRBV28, the J gene TRBJ2-4; 9 bases are shared with TRBD1. The observed sequence ends 3 residues before the CDR3 terminus, with the missing tail filled in from the germline J gene. The junction had 5 bases not matched to a gene; V was cut back by 2 bases and J by 0 bases. The CDR3 runs to 17 residues. Per germline, CDR1 MDHEN and CDR2 SYDVKM.

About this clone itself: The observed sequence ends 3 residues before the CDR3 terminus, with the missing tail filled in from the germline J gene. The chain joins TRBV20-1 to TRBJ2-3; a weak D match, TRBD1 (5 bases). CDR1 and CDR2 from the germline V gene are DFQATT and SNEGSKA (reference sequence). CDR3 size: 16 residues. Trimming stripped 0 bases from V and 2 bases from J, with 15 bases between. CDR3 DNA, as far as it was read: TGCAGTGCTAGAGATGCAGGGTTGGGATACACAGATACG. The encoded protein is CSARDAGLGYTDT. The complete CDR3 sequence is CSARDAGLGYTDTQYF.

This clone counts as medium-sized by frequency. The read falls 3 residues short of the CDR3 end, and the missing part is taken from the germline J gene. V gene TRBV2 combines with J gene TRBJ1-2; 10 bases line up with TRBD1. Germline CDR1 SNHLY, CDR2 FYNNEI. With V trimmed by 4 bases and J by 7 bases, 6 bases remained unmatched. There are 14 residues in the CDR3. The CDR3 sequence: CASSGGQGEGGYTF. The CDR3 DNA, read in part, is TGTGCCAGCAGTGGCGGACAGGGGGAGGGTGGC. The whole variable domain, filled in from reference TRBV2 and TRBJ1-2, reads EPEVTQTPSHQVTQMGQEVILRCVPISNHLYFYWYRQILGQKVEFLVSFYNNEISEKSEIFDDQFSVERPDGSNFTLKIRSTKLEDSAMYFCASSGGQGEGGYTFGSGTRLTVV.

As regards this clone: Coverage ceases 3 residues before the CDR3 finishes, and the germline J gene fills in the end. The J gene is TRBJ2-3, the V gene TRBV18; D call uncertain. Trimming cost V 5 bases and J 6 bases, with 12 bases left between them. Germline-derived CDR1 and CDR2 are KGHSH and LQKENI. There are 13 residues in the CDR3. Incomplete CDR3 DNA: TGTGCCAGCTCAACCCGGGTCGTGGATACG. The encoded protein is CASSTRVVDT. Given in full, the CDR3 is CASSTRVVDTQYF. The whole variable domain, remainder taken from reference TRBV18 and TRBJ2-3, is NAGVMQNPRHLVRRRGQEARLRCSPMKGHSHVYWYRQLPEEGLKFMVYLQKENIIDESGMPKERFSAEFPKEGPSILRIQQVVRGDSAAYFCASSTRVVDTQYFGPGTRLTVL.

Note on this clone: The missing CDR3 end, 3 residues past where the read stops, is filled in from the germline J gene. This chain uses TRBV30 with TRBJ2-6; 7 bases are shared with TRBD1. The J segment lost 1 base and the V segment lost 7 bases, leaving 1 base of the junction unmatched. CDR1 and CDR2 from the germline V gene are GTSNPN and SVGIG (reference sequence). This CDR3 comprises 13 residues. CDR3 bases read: TGTGCCTCGACAGGGTCTGGGGCCAACGTC. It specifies CASTGSGANV. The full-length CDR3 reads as CASTGSGANVLTF.